This T cell receptor beta chain was recovered during a study of T cells in Graves' hyperthyroidism and ophthalmopathy. General study results and limits: Within blood appeared most thyroid clonotypes that had expanded above 0.001.

There were TCR beta CDR3 regions amplified from RNA transcripts. Researchers ran a first-round RT-PCR on the TCR CDR3 using the HTBI primer set. TCRdb re-called the multiplex PCR reads through MiXCR, storing one row per CDR3 protein. This table has more than 500,000 distinct CDR3 sequences, roughly 16% appearing once. Ten or more counts support this clonotype. Its target is unknown. The CDR3 is 15 amino acids. CDR1 is MDHEN, CDR2 SYDVKM, per germline. The trim removed 6 bases at V and 4 bases at J, leaving 9 bases unmatched. This receptor was identified in a woman in her twenties or thirties with Graves' ophthalmopathy. The sequenced sample consisted of blood. This rearrangement joins TRBV28 to TRBJ1-3; 7 bases fit TRBD1. The CDR3 loop is CASRTNRGAGNTIYF. CDR3 DNA: TGTGCCAGCAGGACGAACAGGGGCGCCGGAAACACCATATATTTT.